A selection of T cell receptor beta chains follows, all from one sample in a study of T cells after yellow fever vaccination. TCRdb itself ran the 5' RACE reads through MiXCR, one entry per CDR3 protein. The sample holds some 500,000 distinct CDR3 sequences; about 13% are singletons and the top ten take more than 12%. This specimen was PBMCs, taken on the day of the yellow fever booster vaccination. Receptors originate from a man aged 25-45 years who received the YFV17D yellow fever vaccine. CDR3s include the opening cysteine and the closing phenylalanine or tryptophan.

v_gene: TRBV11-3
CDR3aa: CASSLRSRQPTDTQYF

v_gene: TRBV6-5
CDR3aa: CASSYDRETGYTF

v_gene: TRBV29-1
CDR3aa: CSVAGQGGWETQYF

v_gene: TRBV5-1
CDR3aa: CASGTEVEPEQYF

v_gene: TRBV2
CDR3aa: CASSVQREADTQYF

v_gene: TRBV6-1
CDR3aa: CASNPYRSQETQYF

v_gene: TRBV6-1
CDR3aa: CASSQGSSLAKNIQYF

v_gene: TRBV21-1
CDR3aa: CASSILGGPCAAFF

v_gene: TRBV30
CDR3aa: CAWSQQGNSPLHF

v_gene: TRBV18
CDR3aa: CASSPSLTTQETQYF

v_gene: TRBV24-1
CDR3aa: CATSTSSYNEQFF

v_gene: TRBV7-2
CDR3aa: CASSLGSGFGYTF

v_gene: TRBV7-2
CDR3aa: CASSLALGGSGSPLHF

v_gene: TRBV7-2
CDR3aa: CASSHRTSGNNEQFF

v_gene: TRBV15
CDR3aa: CATSRGLAGMNEQFF

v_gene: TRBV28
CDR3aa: CASSLPGTSDYEQYF

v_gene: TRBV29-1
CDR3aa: CSVDPHREGNYNEQFF

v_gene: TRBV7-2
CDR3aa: CASSASSRGYELYF

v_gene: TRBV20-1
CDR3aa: CSANQPSQRETQYF

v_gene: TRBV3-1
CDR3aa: CASSQVMGSYNEQFF

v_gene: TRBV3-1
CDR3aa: CASSPLNRELFF

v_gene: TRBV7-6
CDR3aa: CASSPGTSGIAQYF

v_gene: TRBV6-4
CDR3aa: CASRLGLAGALAGSGTDTQYF

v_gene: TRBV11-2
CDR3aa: CASSLLGQNTIYF

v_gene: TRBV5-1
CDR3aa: CASSLQSDMNTEAFF

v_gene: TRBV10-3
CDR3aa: CAISARQIEAFF

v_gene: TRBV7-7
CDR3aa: CASSRSGREETQYF

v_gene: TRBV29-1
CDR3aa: CSAGDVDEQYF

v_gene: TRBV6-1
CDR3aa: CASSEFNRGETQYF

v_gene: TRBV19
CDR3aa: CASKKWDGNYGYTF

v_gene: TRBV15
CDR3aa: CATSRGGQGGDTQYF

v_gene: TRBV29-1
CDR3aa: CSVEDRVRAFF

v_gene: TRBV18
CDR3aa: CASSQTSGYEQYF

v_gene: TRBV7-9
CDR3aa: CASSRTAGFGKLFF

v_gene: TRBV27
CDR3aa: CASSATGQYEQYF

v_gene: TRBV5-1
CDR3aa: CASSTVAGGREKLFF

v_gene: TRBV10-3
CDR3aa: CAIRTGAKETQYF

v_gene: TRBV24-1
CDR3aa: CATSDSTSALTDTQYF

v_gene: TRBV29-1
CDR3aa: CSVGERPQHF

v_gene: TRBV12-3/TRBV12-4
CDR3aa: CASSSGARRPFF

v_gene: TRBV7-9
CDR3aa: CASSLAGGQPQHF

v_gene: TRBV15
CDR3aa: CATSRELAGETDTQYF

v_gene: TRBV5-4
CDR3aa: CASSQSGPQSETQYF

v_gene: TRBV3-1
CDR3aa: CASSPTSGRADEQYF

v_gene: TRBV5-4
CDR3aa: CASGTSGTYDQYF

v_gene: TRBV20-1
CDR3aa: CSASRIGADSSYEQYF

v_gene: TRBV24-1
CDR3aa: CATSDPPGSLNTQYF

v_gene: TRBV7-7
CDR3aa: CASSQFGSTDTQYF

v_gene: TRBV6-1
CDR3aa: CATQDLAGGYEQYF

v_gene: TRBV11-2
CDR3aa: CASSLDPWGGGGGDEQFF

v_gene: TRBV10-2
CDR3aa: CASSEGSGRGPQHF

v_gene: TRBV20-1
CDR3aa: CSASYHGEQFF

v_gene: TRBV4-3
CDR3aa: CASSRLGRDEQYF

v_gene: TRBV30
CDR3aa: CAWRRQGPGDTQYF